The 18 T cell receptor beta chains below come from one sample, sequenced in a study of cytomegalovirus exposure and HLA in healthy donors. Researchers ran the PCR with 60 Vbeta and 13 Jbeta primers. Produced via immunoSEQ multiplex PCR; TCRdb's table is partial and in-frame only. The profile shows 130,000 or so clones, about 86% of them singletons. Sequencing input: PBMCs. These receptors all stem from a middle-aged woman in good health and CMV-seronegative.

This clone was observed a handful of times. This chain joins TRBV5-8 and TRBJ2-6, with a weak D call TRBD2 (5 bases). From germline, CDR1 is SGHTS and CDR2 YDEGEE. The V end was cut by 4 bases, the J end by 4 bases, with 15 bases between. The CDR3 totals 16 residues. CDR3 sequence (DNA): TGTGCCAGCAGCACCGCCGGGGTCTCCGGGGCCAACGTCCTGACTTTC. Its translation is CASSTAGVSGANVLTF.

The CDR3 reads CASSSPGSAREQFF. DNA for the CDR3: TGTGCCAGCAGCTCACCCGGGAGCGCGCGTGAGCAGTTCTTC. V is TRBV7-3 and J is TRBJ2-1, with a weak D call TRBD2 (6 bases). The V end lost 4 bases, the J end lost 9 bases, and 16 bases lay between the germline ends. The CDR3 covers 14 residues. Germline values: CDR1 SGHTA, CDR2 FQGTGA.

The chain uses TRBV27 and TRBJ2-1; TRBD2 matches at 8 bases. CDR1 is MNHEY and CDR2 is SMNVEV in the germline V gene (reference sequence). The trim removed 8 bases at V and 9 bases at J, leaving 15 bases unmatched. The CDR3 totals 15 residues. Here the CDR3 reads CASRALAGRGGEQFF. In DNA, the CDR3 is TGTGCCAGCCGTGCGTTAGCGGGAAGGGGGGGTGAGCAGTTCTTC.

This clone has just one count. The gene calls are TRBV2 and TRBJ1-4; D perhaps matches TRBD1 (6 bases). V lost 10 bases to trimming and J lost 3 bases, with 18 bases between them. The CDR3 totals 15 residues. The germline gives CDR1 SNHLY, CDR2 FYNNEI. For the CDR3, the DNA is TGTGCCACCGAGGGGGGGGCATTGGCTAATGAAAAACTGTTTTTT. Translating gives CATEGGALANEKLFF. The full variable domain, its missing parts supplied by reference TRBV2 and TRBJ1-4, is EPEVTQTPSHQVTQMGQEVILRCVPISNHLYFYWYRQILGQKVEFLVSFYNNEISEKSEIFDDQFSVERPDGSNFTLKIRSTKLEDSAMYFCATEGGALANEKLFFGSGTQLSVL.

The chain employs TRBV4-1 and TRBJ1-1; 7 bases map to TRBD1. The junction had 5 bases not matched to a gene; V was cut back by 0 bases and J by 10 bases. Germline V gene sequence: CDR1 MGHRA, CDR2 YSYEKL. CDR3 length: 13 residues. The DNA for the CDR3 is TGCGCCAGCAGCCAAGAAGGGGGCGCGGGAGCTTTCTTT. Its translation: CASSQEGGAGAFF.

The CDR3 is CASSSGLADPHRGNEQFF. As DNA, the CDR3 is TGTGCCAGCAGCTCCGGACTAGCGGATCCTCACCGGGGGAATGAGCAGTTCTTC. V is TRBV7-2 and J is TRBJ2-1; 10 nucleotides line up with TRBD2. Looked up from germline, CDR1 is SGHTA and CDR2 is FQGNSA. The CDR3 runs to 18 residues. Trimming cost V 4 bases and J 7 bases; bases outside gene matches: 16.

The genes are TRBV6-1 and TRBJ1-1; the match to TRBD1 covers 9 bases. CDR1 and CDR2 from the germline V gene are MNHNS and SASEGT. There are 16 residues in the CDR3. The trim removed 2 bases at V and 1 base at J, leaving 5 bases unmatched. In nucleotides, the CDR3 is TGTGCCAGCAGTGAATGGGGACAGGGCTGGAACACTGAAGCTTTCTTT. Translating it yields CASSEWGQGWNTEAFF.

This clone occurred once. The J gene is TRBJ1-2, the V gene TRBV6-1; D ambiguous. Trimming left V 2 bases short and J 7 bases short, with 17 bases between. The length of the CDR3 is 15 residues. Germline V lookup: CDR1 MNHNS, CDR2 SASEGT. The chain's CDR3 is CASSEWSGPRGGYTF. CDR3 bases: TGTGCCAGCAGTGAATGGTCCGGGCCTCGGGGTGGCTACACCTTC.

The rearrangement uses TRBV18 and TRBJ1-1, with unresolved D. The CDR3 has 13 amino acids. Germline-derived CDR1 and CDR2 are KGHSH and LQKENI. The V end lost 4 bases, the J end lost 3 bases, and 9 bases lay between the germline ends. CDR3 region: CASSLISDTEAFF. The CDR3 coding sequence is TGTGCCAGCTCACTAATATCGGACACTGAAGCTTTCTTT.

The genes are TRBV7-8 and TRBJ2-7; possibly TRBD2 for D (5 bases). In germline, CDR1 is SGHVS, CDR2 FQNEAQ. Trimming shortened V by 6 bases and J by 7 bases, and 16 bases separated the two germline ends. CDR3 length: 13 amino acids. The CDR3 DNA is TGTGCCAGCAGTTCCGATTGGACGGGAGAGCAGTACTTC. It encodes CASSSDWTGEQYF.

J is TRBJ2-1 and V is TRBV7-9; 7 bases are a match to TRBD2. Unmatched junction bases numbered 17, after V lost 5 bases and J lost 7 bases. The CDR3 spans 17 residues. The germline CDR1 and CDR2 sequences are SEHNR and FQNEAQ (reference sequence). In DNA, the CDR3 is TGTGCCAGCAGCCCGTTTGGACAAAGGGAGGGTGGGAATGAGCAGTTCTTC. This translates into CASSPFGQREGGNEQFF.

The chain uses TRBV2 and TRBJ1-5; 7 bases line up with TRBD1. The J segment lost 6 bases and the V segment lost 8 bases, leaving 10 bases of the junction unmatched. CDR1 SNHLY and CDR2 FYNNEI come from the germline V gene. The CDR3 contains 14 residues. In DNA, the CDR3 is TGTGCCAGCGGATTAGACAGGGAAAGTCAGCCCCAGCATTTT. Translated, it gives CASGLDRESQPQHF.

This chain connects TRBV2 to TRBJ1-5; tentative D call: TRBD1 (5 bases). The CDR3 is 15 residues long. Germline CDR1 reads SNHLY; CDR2 reads FYNNEI. With 5 bases removed from V and 2 bases from J, the gap between germline ends came to 13 bases. CDR3: CASSFQGSGNQPQHF. CDR3 in DNA: TGTGCCAGCAGTTTTCAGGGTTCGGGCAATCAGCCCCAGCATTTT.

The chain carries TRBV18 and TRBJ2-6; no clear D gene. Germline V gives CDR1 KGHSH, CDR2 LQKENI. The CDR3 is made up of 17 amino acids. V lost 4 bases and J lost 0, with 13 bases in between. The chain's CDR3 is CASSQIGGASGANVLTF. CDR3 DNA: TGTGCCAGCTCACAAATTGGCGGAGCCTCTGGGGCCAACGTCCTGACTTTC.

The V and J genes are TRBV7-3 and TRBJ2-2; D is perhaps TRBD2 (6 bases). CDR1 is SGHTA, CDR2 FQGTGA, per germline. With 5 bases removed from V and 7 bases from J, the gap between germline ends came to 14 bases. The CDR3 covers 14 residues. The CDR3 sequence is CASSAGPVLGELFF. CDR3 in DNA: TGTGCCAGCAGCGCGGGACCGGTCCTCGGGGAGCTGTTTTTT.

This clone has only one observation. The genes are TRBV23-1 and TRBJ2-2; TRBD2 matches 8 bases. TRBV23-1 is an ORF for which the function is uncertain. There are 18 residues in the CDR3. Trimming at V came to 0 bases and at J to 4 bases, leaving 10 bases not matched to a gene. The CDR3 bases are TGCGCCAGCAGTCAATCCGCAAGCGGGGGTGGTTCCACCGGGGAGCTGTTTTTT. Amino acids: CASSQSASGGGSTGELFF.

The chain recombines TRBV7-7 with TRBJ2-5; D perhaps matches TRBD2 (6 bases). The V and J ends lost 1 base and 7 bases respectively, with 13 bases between them. Germline V gene data show CDR1 as SSHAT and CDR2 as FNYEAQ (reference sequence). The CDR3 sequence is 14 residues long. CDR3 nucleotides: TGTGCCAGCAGCTTAGGGGAGGCCGGGGGGACCCAGTACTTC. This codes for CASSLGEAGGTQYF. The variable domain in full, with the rest retrieved from reference TRBV7-7 and TRBJ2-5, is GAGVSQSPRYKVTKRGQDVTLRCDPISSHATLYWYQQALGQGPEFLTYFNYEAQPDKSGLPSDRFSAERPEGSISTLTIQRTEQRDSAMYRCASSLGEAGGTQYFGPGTRLLVL.

This clone has only a few counts. V usage is TRBV2 and J usage is TRBJ1-1; tentatively, D is TRBD1 (5 bases). Germline V gene data show CDR1 as SNHLY and CDR2 as FYNNEI. The CDR3 extends over 12 amino acids. V was clipped by 6 bases and J by 8 bases, with 13 bases between them. CDR3 nucleotide sequence: TGTGCCAGCAGGAGAGACAGTTTAGAAGCTTTCTTT. It codes for CASRRDSLEAFF.